The clone carrying this TCR beta chain came up many times. Its antigen remains unidentified. This CDR3 is 16 amino acids long. From germline, CDR1 is LNHDA and CDR2 SQIVND (reference sequence). Trimming left V 4 bases short and J 7 bases short, with 20 bases between. TCRdb called the reads again in MiXCR, with one record for every CDR3 protein. The table lists about 76,000 distinct CDR3 sequences, roughly 3.5% of them singletons. This sample is drawn from a study of T cell repertoires in cytomegalovirus infection. Study background: The public TCR beta signatures pointed to both CMV infection and matching HLA type. The study's findings and limits: Clonotypes of TCR beta that were HLA-C-restricted and CMV-specific dominated the ex vivo response.

The V call is TRBV19, the J call TRBJ1-5, with D unclear. Source material: PBMCs. The sequence came from a human donor in good health (CMV status not recorded). Some clones in this sample may be carry-over from other donors' samples. CDR3 residues: CASSKGGSGVYQPQHF. For the CDR3, the DNA is TGTGCCAGTAGTAAGGGAGGAAGCGGAGTATACCAGCCCCAGCATTTT.